Listed below are T cell receptor beta chains from one sample, sequenced in a study of PD-1 blockade in mismatch repair-deficient tumors. Profiled with immunoSEQ multiplex PCR; TCRdb holds only in-frame clones, not every one. Among about 84,000 clones listed, approximately 81% were seen once. The sequences come from peripheral blood, collected 12 weeks after starting pembrolizumab. These receptors were collected from an adult with mismatch repair-deficient cancer. CDR3s include the opening cysteine and the closing phenylalanine or tryptophan. The order of the fields is clone size, V gene, D gene, J gene, CDR3 DNA, CDR3 protein. The D gene is left open where the match is weak. Clone size is given for some rows only: seen once, a few or many times, or a class if the clone is expanded.

NA	TRBV7-9	NA	TRBJ1-1	TGTGCCAGCAGCTTAGTGGACACTGAAGCTTTCTTT	CASSLVDTEAFF
NA	TRBV27	TRBD1	TRBJ2-2	TGTGCCAGCAGTTACGCACAGGGGGCCGGGGAGCTGTTTTTT	CASSYAQGAGELFF
NA	TRBV7-9	NA	TRBJ2-3	TGTGCCAGCAGCTCCACGAGGCAATCAGATACGCAGTATTTT	CASSSTRQSDTQYF
few	TRBV2	NA	TRBJ1-5	TGTGCCAGCCGTAGGGAACCGAATCAGCCCCAGCATTTT	CASRREPNQPQHF
NA	TRBV7-7	NA	TRBJ2-7	TGTGCTAGCAGGACCAATAATTTAGCGTCAGATACCTACGAGCAGTACTTC	CASRTNNLASDTYEQYF
NA	TRBV19	TRBD2	TRBJ2-3	TGTGCCAGTAGTATTCAGCGGGGTAACACAGATACGCAGTATTTT	CASSIQRGNTDTQYF
NA	TRBV11-3	NA	TRBJ2-1	TGTGCCAGCAGCTTGATGCGCTCCTACAATGAGCAGTTCTTC	CASSLMRSYNEQFF
NA	TRBV15	NA	TRBJ2-6	TGTGCCACCAGCAGACCTTCTGGGGCCAACGTCCTGACTTTC	CATSRPSGANVLTF
NA	TRBV6-5	TRBD2	TRBJ2-7	TGTGCCAGCAGTTCTGGACTAGCGGGAGCCTTGGGGCAGTACTTC	CASSSGLAGALGQYF
once	TRBV9	NA	TRBJ1-2	TGTGCCAGCACCATATCTGGGGGCGACCTGGAGGTTTACACCTTC	CASTISGGDLEVYTF
few	TRBV2	TRBD2	TRBJ2-1	TGTGCCAGCAGTTTCCGGTCCAGGGGACTAGCGGGACACTACAATGAGCAGTTCTTC	CASSFRSRGLAGHYNEQFF
NA	TRBV27	NA	TRBJ2-1	TGTGCCAGCAGTCCACCCGGGGGGCTAAATGAGCAGTTCTTC	CASSPPGGLNEQFF
NA	TRBV27	NA	TRBJ1-4	TGTGCCAGCAGTTCGCAGGGGTTTAATGAAAAACTGTTTTTT	CASSSQGFNEKLFF
once	TRBV6-6	NA	TRBJ2-5	TGTGCCAGCAGTTACTCATTTAACCAAGAGACCCAGTACTTC	CASSYSFNQETQYF
NA	TRBV10-3	TRBD1	TRBJ2-5	TGTGCCATCAGGTCAACCGGGACAGGGCCCCAGTACTTC	CAIRSTGTGPQYF
once	TRBV19	NA	TRBJ2-2	TGTGCCAGTAGTATTGGGAGTTCCATGAACACCGGGGAGCTGTTTTTT	CASSIGSSMNTGELFF
NA	TRBV29-1	NA	TRBJ1-1	TGCAGCGTTGGGGGGGGAAGGACTGAAGCTTTCTTT	CSVGGGRTEAFF
NA	TRBV2	TRBD1	TRBJ1-1	TGTGCCAAAACCGGGACAGGGACTGAAGCTTTCTTT	CAKTGTGTEAFF
NA	TRBV9	NA	TRBJ2-2	TGTGCCAGCAGCGTAGCTGGGTCGGGCACCGGGGAGCTGTTTTTT	CASSVAGSGTGELFF
NA	TRBV25-1	TRBD1	TRBJ1-2	TGTGCCAGCAGTGCCCTGCTTGTAGCGGGACAGGGGGCAGATGGCTACACCTTC	CASSALLVAGQGADGYTF
many	TRBV27	NA	TRBJ1-3	TGTGCCAGCAGTCCTGAAGGAAACACCATATATTTT	CASSPEGNTIYF
once	TRBV6-5	TRBD2	TRBJ2-7	TGTGCCATCAGTGTGCGACTAGCGGAGACTTACGAGCAGTACTTC	CAISVRLAETYEQYF
once	TRBV7-6	NA	TRBJ2-1	TGTGCCAGCAGCTCCGAACCGAGCTCCTACAATGAGCAGTTCTTC	CASSSEPSSYNEQFF
NA	TRBV6-1	NA	TRBJ2-7	TGTGCCAGCAGTGAAAGGCTGGGACGAGACACCTACGAGCAGTACTTC	CASSERLGRDTYEQYF
NA	TRBV27	NA	TRBJ2-3	TGTGCCAGCAGCGGAGGGGGGACAGATACGCAGTATTTT	CASSGGGTDTQYF
NA	TRBV18	NA	TRBJ2-3	TGTGCCAGCTCAGCTACTAGAAGCACAGATACGCAGTATTTT	CASSATRSTDTQYF
once	TRBV6-6	TRBD1	TRBJ1-5	TGTGCCAGCAGCCTTGGACAGGGGTGGGATCAGCCCCAGCATTTT	CASSLGQGWDQPQHF
NA	TRBV25-1	NA	TRBJ2-7	TGTGCCTCATCACGGGGCGAACTCGGAGGTCACGAGCAGTACTTC	CASSRGELGGHEQYF
NA	TRBV9	NA	TRBJ1-3	TGTGCCAGCAGCGGAGGGGGGAGAAACTCTGGAAACACCATATATTTT	CASSGGGRNSGNTIYF
NA	TRBV27	NA	TRBJ1-3	TGTGCCAGCCTCGTATGGTGGACTACCCGACGTAGAATATATTTT	CASLVWWTTRRRIYF
NA	TRBV18	NA	TRBJ1-1	TGTGCCGGCTCCCCGGGCCAGCCGGGCACTGAAGCTTTCTTT	CAGSPGQPGTEAFF
NA	TRBV5-1	NA	TRBJ1-5	TGCGCCAGCAGCTTTTTAGGGTTGGGCAATCAGCCCCAGCATTTT	CASSFLGLGNQPQHF
NA	TRBV9	NA	TRBJ2-7	TGTGCCAGCAGCGTCGGGGACACCTACGAGCAGTACTTC	CASSVGDTYEQYF
NA	TRBV5-4	NA	TRBJ1-2	TGTGCCAGCAGCCTGGGGCAGGGGCTTAGCTATGGCTACACCTTC	CASSLGQGLSYGYTF